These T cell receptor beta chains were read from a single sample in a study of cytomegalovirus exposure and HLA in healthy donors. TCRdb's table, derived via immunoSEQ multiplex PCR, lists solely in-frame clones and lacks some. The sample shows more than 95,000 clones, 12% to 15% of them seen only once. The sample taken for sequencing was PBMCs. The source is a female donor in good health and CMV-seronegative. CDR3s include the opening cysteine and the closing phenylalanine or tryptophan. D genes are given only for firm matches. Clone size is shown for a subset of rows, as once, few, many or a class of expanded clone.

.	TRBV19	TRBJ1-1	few	CASSVGGAEAFF	TGTGCCAGTAGTGTAGGGGGAGCTGAAGCTTTCTTT
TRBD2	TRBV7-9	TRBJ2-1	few	CASSPGGYNEQFF	TGTGCCAGCAGCCCGGGGGGGTACAATGAGCAGTTCTTC
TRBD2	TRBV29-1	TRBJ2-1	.	CSTHSSGPRTGGRYNEQFF	TGCAGCACCCACTCCTCCGGGCCCCGGACGGGGGGGCGATACAATGAGCAGTTCTTC
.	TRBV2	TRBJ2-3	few	CASSVGLPGIDTQYF	TGTGCCAGCAGCGTCGGACTACCGGGGATAGATACGCAGTATTTT
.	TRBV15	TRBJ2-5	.	CATSHSGLETQYF	TGTGCCACCAGCCATTCGGGTCTAGAGACCCAGTACTTC
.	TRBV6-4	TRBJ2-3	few	CASSLSQADTQYF	TGTGCCAGCAGTTTAAGTCAGGCAGATACGCAGTATTTT
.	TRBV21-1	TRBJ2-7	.	CASSKDERVFYEQYF	TGTGCCAGCAGCAAAGATGAGCGGGTTTTCTACGAGCAGTACTTC
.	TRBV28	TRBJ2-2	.	CASSPTEYHTGELFF	TGTGCCAGCAGCCCAACAGAGTATCACACCGGGGAGCTGTTTTTT
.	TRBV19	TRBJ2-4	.	CASSTPGNIQYF	TGTGCCAGTAGCACTCCCGGGAACATTCAGTACTTC
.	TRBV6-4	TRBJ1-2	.	CASSDTGEGYGYTF	TGTGCCAGCAGTGACACTGGGGAGGGCTATGGCTACACCTTC
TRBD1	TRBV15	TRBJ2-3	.	CATSRGDRGTDTQYF	TGTGCCACCAGCAGAGGGGACAGGGGCACAGATACGCAGTATTTT
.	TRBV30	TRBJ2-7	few	CAWDRVGAGVEQYF	TGTGCCTGGGACCGAGTCGGGGCAGGGGTTGAGCAGTACTTC
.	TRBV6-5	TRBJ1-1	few	CASSKAGVNTEAFF	TGTGCCAGCAGCAAAGCAGGGGTGAACACTGAAGCTTTCTTT
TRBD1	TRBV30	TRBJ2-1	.	CAWSGDRENEQFF	TGTGCCTGGAGTGGGGACAGGGAGAATGAGCAGTTCTTC
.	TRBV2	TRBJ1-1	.	CASSEPGEAFF	TGTGCCAGCAGTGAACCGGGGGAAGCTTTCTTT
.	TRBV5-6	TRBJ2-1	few	CASSLGWQGYNEQFF	TGTGCCAGCAGCTTGGGCTGGCAGGGTTACAATGAGCAGTTCTTC
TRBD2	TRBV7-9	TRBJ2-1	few	CASSLMTSGYNEQFF	TGTGCCAGCAGCTTAATGACTAGCGGCTACAATGAGCAGTTCTTC
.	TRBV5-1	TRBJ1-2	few	CASSLLQNNYGYTF	TGCGCCAGCAGCCTCCTACAGAATAACTATGGCTACACCTTC
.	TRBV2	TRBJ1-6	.	CASSEAGGNYSPLHF	TGTGCCAGCAGTGAGGCGGGCGGGAACTATTCACCCCTCCACTTT
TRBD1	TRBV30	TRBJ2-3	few	CAWSSGTGEGDKQYF	TGTGCCTGGAGTTCTGGGACAGGGGAAGGAGATAAGCAGTATTTT
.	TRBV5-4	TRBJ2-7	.	CASSPGPGVREQYF	TGTGCCAGCAGCCCAGGTCCCGGTGTACGAGAGCAGTACTTC
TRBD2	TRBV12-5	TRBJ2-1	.	CASGLTRLAGVNEQFF	TGTGCTAGTGGTTTGACGCGACTAGCGGGAGTCAATGAGCAGTTCTTC
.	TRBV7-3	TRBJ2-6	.	CASSPQGSGANVLTF	TGTGCCAGCAGTCCTCAGGGCTCTGGGGCCAACGTCCTGACTTTC
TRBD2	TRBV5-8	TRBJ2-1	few	CASSLGLSGENEQFF	TGTGCCAGCAGCTTGGGGCTTAGCGGGGAAAATGAGCAGTTCTTC
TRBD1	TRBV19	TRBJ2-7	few	CASSTDRGVYEQYF	TGTGCCAGTAGTACGGACAGGGGCGTCTACGAGCAGTACTTC
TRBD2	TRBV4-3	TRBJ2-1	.	CASSQVEGLAGGGEQFF	TGCGCCAGCAGCCAAGTGGAGGGACTAGCGGGGGGTGGTGAGCAGTTCTTC
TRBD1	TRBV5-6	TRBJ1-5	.	CASSRGQGGNQPQHF	TGTGCCAGCAGCCGCGGACAGGGCGGCAATCAGCCCCAGCATTTT
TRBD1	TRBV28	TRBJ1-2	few	CASSLGDRVGGYTF	TGTGCCAGCAGCCTGGGGGACAGGGTAGGCGGCTACACCTTC
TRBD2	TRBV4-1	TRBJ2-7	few	CASSRLAGGQYEQYF	TGCGCCAGCAGCCGACTAGCGGGGGGGCAATACGAGCAGTACTTC
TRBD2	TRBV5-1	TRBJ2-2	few	CASLPLGLAGGPNTGELFF	TGCGCCAGCCTTCCTCTAGGGCTAGCGGGAGGGCCGAACACCGGGGAGCTGTTTTTT
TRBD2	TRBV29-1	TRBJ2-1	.	CSVERGPYNEQFF	TGCAGCGTAGAGCGGGGACCCTACAATGAGCAGTTCTTC
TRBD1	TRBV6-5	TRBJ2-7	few	CASSTPGQPYEQYF	TGTGCCAGCAGTACCCCGGGACAGCCCTACGAGCAGTACTTC
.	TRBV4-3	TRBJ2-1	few	CASSQATGIRNEQFF	TGCGCCAGCAGCCAGGCAACAGGGATTCGGAATGAGCAGTTCTTC
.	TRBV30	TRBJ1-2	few	CAWSVRGRTSGYTF	TGTGCCTGGAGTGTCCGGGGGAGGACTAGCGGCTACACCTTC
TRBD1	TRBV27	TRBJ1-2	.	CASSLWAQETGKRGYTF	TGTGCCAGCAGTTTATGGGCCCAGGAGACAGGGAAGAGGGGCTACACCTTC
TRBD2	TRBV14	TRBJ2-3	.	CASSLGLVRTDTQYF	TGTGCCAGCAGCCTCGGACTAGTGAGGACAGATACGCAGTATTTT
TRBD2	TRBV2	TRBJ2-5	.	CASSSGGVAGETQYF	TGTGCCAGCAGCTCGGGCGGGGTAGCGGGAGAGACCCAGTACTTC
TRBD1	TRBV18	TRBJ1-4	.	CASSPNRGFGEKLFF	TGTGCCAGCTCACCAAACAGGGGTTTTGGAGAAAAACTGTTTTTT
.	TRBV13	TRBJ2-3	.	CASSHQAPSTDTQYF	TGTGCCAGCAGCCATCAAGCCCCTAGCACAGATACGCAGTATTTT
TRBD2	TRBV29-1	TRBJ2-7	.	CSVGGTSGYEQYF	TGCAGCGTTGGCGGGACTAGCGGCTACGAGCAGTACTTC
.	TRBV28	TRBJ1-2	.	CASSSDSVLEWYGYTF	TGTGCCAGCAGTTCGGACAGCGTCCTAGAATGGTATGGCTACACCTTC
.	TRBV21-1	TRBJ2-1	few	CASNCKPGTSGGPSGHEQFF	TGTGCCAGCAATTGTAAACCCGGGACTAGCGGGGGGCCCAGCGGGCACGAGCAGTTCTTC
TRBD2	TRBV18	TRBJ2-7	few	CASSPGLAKSSYEQYF	TGTGCCAGCTCACCGGGACTAGCGAAGAGCTCCTACGAGCAGTACTTC
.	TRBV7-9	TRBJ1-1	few	CASTLRGNTEAFF	TGTGCCAGCACCCTGCGGGGTAACACTGAAGCTTTCTTT
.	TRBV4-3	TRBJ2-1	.	CASSQDKLRSLSYNEQFF	TGCGCCAGCAGCCAAGATAAGTTGAGGAGCCTCTCCTACAATGAGCAGTTCTTC
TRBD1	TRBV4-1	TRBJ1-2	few	CASSQDEGGDRAGYGYTF	TGCGCCAGCAGCCAAGATGAGGGGGGCGACAGGGCGGGGTATGGCTACACCTTC